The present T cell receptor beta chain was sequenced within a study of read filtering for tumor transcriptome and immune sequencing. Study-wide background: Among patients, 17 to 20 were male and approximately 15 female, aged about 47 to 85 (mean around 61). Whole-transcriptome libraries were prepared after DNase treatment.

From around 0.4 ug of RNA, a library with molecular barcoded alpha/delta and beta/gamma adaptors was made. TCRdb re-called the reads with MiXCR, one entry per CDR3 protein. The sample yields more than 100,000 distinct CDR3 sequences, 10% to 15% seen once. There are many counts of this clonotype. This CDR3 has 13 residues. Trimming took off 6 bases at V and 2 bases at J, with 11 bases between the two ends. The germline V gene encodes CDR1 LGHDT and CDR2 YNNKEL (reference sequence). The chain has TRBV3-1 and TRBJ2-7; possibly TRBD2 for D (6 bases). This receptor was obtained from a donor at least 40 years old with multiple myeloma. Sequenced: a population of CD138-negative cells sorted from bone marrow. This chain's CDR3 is CASRGGPPYEQYF. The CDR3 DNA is TGTGCCAGCAGGGGAGGCCCGCCCTACGAGCAGTACTTC.